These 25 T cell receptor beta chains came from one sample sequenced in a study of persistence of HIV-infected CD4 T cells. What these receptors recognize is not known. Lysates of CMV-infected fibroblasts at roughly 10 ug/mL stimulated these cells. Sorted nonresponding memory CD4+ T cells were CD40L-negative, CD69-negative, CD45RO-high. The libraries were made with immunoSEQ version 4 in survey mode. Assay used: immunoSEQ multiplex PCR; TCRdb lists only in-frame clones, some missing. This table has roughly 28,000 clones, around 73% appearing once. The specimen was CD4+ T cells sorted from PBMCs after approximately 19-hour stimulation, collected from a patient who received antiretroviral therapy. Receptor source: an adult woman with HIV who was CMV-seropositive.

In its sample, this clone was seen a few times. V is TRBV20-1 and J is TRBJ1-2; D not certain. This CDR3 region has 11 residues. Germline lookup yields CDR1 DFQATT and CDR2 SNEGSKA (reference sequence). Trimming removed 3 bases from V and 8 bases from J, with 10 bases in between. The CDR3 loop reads CSASQMEGYTF. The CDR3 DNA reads TGCAGTGCTAGCCAGATGGAAGGCTACACCTTC.

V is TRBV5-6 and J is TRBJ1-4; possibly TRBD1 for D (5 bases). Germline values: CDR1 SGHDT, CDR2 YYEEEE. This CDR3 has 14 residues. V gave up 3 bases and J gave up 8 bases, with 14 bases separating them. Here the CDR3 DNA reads TGTGCCAGCAGCTCTGACAGTCGTGCAGAAAAACTGTTTTTT. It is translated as CASSSDSRAEKLFF.

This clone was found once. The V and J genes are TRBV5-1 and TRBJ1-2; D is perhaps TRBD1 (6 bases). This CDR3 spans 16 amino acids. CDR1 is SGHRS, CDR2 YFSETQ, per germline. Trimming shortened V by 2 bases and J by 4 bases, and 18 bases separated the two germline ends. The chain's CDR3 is CASSFLTGVEVYGYTF. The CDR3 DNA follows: TGCGCCAGCAGCTTCCTGACAGGCGTCGAAGTCTATGGCTACACCTTC.

The DNA for the CDR3 is TGTGCCAGCACCGCACGGGATTCGGTTGGGGCCAACGTCCTGACTTTC. It codes for CASTARDSVGANVLTF. This chain uses TRBV7-8 with TRBJ2-6; the D gene is possibly TRBD2 (5 bases). The CDR3 runs to 16 residues. Germline loops: CDR1 SGHVS, CDR2 FQNEAQ. V was pared by 7 bases and J by 3 bases, with 16 bases between.

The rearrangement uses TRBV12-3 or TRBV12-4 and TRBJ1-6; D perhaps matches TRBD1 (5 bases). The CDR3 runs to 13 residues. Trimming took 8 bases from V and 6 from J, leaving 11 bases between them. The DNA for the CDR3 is TGTGCCAGCCGGGAGACAGTTAATTCACCCCTCCACTTT. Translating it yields CASRETVNSPLHF.

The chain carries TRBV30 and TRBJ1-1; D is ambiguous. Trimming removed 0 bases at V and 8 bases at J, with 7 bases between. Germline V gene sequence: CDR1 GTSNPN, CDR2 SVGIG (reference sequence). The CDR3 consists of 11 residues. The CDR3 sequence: CAWSVLREAFF. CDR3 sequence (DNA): TGTGCCTGGAGTGTACTAAGAGAAGCTTTCTTT.

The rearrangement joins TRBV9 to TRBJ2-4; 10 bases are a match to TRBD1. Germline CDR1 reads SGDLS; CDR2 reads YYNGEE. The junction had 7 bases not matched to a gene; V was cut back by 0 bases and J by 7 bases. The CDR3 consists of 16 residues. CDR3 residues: CASSVGTGGWTNIQYF. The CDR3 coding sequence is TGTGCCAGCAGCGTAGGGACAGGGGGGTGGACTAACATTCAGTACTTC.

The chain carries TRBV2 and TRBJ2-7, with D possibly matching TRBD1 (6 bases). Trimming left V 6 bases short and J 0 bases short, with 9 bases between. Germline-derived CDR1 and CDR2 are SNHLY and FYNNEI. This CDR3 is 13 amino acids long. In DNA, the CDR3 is TGTGCCAGCAGAGGGGGTAGCTCCTACGAGCAGTACGTC. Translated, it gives CASRGGSSYEQYV.

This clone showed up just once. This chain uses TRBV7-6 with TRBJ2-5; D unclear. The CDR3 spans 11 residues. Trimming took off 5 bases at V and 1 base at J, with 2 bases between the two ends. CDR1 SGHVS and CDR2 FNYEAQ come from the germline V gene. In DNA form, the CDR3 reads TGTGCCAGCAGCGCCCAAGAGACCCAGTACTTC. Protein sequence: CASSAQETQYF.

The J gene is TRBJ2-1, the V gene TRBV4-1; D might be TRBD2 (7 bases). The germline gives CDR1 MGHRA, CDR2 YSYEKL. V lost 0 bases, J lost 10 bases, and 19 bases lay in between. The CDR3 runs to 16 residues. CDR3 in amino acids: CASSQETGGGAREQFF. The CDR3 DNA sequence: TGCGCCAGCAGCCAAGAGACAGGAGGGGGGGCCAGGGAGCAGTTCTTC.

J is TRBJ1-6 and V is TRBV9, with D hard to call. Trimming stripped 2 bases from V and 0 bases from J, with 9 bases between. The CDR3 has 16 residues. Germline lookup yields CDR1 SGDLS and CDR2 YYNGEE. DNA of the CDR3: TGTGCCAGCAGCGTTGCCTCTAGCTCCTATAATTCACCCCTCCACTTT. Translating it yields CASSVASSSYNSPLHF. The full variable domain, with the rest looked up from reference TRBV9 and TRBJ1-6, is DSGVTQTPKHLITATGQRVTLRCSPRSGDLSVYWYQQSLDQGLQFLIQYYNGEERAKGNILERFSAQQFPDLHSELNLSSLELGDSALYFCASSVASSSYNSPLHFGNGTRLTVT.

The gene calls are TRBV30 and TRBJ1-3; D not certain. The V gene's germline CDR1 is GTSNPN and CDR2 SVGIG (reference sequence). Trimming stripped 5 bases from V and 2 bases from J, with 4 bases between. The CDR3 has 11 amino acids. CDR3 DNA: TGTGCCTGGGACCCTGGAAACACCATATATTTT. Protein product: CAWDPGNTIYF.

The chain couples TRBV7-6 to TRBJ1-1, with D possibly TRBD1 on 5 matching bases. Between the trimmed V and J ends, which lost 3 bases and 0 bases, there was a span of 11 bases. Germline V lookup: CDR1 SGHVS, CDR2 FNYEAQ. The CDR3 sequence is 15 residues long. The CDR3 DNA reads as TGTGCCAGCAGCTTGGGACTGAGTATGAACACTGAAGCTTTCTTT. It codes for CASSLGLSMNTEAFF.

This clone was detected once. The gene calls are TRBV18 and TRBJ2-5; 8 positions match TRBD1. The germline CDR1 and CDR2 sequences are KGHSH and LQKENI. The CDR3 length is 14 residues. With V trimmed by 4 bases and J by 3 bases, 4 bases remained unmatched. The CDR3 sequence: CASSLNRGEETQYF. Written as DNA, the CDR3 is TGTGCCAGCTCACTAAACAGGGGGGAAGAGACCCAGTACTTC.

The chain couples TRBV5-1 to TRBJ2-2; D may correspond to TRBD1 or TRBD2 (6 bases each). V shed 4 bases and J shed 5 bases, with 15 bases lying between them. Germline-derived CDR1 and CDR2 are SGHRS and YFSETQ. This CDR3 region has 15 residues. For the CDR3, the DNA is TGCGCCAGCAGCCCCGGAGGGGGGCTTACCGGGGAGCTGTTTTTT. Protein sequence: CASSPGGGLTGELFF.

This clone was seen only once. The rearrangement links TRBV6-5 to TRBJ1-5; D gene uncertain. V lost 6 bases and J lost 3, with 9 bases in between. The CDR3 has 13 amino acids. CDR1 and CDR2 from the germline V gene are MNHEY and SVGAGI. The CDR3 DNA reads TGTGCCAGCAGGGGGTGGGTCAATCAGCCCCAGCATTTT. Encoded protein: CASRGWVNQPQHF.

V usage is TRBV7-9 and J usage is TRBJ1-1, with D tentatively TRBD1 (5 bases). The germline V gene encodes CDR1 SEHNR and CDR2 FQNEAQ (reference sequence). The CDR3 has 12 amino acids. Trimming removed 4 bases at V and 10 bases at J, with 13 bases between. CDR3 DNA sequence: TGTGCCAGCAGCTCAAACGACAGAGGAGCTTTCTTT. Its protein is CASSSNDRGAFF.

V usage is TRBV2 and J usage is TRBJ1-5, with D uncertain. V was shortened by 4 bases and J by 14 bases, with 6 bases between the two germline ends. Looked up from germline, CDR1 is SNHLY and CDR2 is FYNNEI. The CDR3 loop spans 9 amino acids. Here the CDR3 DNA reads TGTGCCAGCAGTGGCACCGAGCATTTT. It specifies CASSGTEHF.

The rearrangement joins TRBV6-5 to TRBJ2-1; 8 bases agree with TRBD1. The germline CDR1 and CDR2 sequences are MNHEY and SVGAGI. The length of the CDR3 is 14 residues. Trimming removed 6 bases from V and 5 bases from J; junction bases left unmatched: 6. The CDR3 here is CASSRQGRNNEQFF. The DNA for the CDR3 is TGTGCCAGCAGCAGACAGGGGAGGAACAATGAGCAGTTCTTC.

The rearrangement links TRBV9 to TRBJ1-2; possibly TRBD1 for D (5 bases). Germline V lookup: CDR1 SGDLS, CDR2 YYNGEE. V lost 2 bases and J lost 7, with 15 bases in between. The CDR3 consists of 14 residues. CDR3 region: CASSVDYRGGGYTF. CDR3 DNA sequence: TGTGCCAGCAGCGTTGATTACCGGGGCGGTGGCTACACCTTC. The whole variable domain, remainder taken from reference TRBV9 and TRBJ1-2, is DSGVTQTPKHLITATGQRVTLRCSPRSGDLSVYWYQQSLDQGLQFLIQYYNGEERAKGNILERFSAQQFPDLHSELNLSSLELGDSALYFCASSVDYRGGGYTFGSGTRLTVV.

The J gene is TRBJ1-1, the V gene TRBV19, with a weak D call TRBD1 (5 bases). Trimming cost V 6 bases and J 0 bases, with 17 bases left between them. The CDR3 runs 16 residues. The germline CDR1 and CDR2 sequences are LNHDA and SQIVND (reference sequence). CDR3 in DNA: TGTGCCAGTAGACCCCTAATGGAGGGGCTGAACACTGAAGCTTTCTTT. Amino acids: CASRPLMEGLNTEAFF.

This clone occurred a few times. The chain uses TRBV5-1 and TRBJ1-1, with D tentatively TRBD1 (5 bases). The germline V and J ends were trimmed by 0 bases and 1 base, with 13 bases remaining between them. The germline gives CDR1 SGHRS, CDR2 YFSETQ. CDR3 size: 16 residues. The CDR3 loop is CASSLETWGPNTEAFF. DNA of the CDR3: TGCGCCAGCAGCTTGGAGACCTGGGGACCGAACACTGAAGCTTTCTTT.

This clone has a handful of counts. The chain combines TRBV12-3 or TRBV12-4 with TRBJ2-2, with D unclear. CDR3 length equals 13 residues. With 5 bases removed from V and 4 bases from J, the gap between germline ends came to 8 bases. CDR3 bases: TGTGCCAGCAGTCCCCAGGCCACCGGGGAGCTGTTTTTT. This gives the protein CASSPQATGELFF.

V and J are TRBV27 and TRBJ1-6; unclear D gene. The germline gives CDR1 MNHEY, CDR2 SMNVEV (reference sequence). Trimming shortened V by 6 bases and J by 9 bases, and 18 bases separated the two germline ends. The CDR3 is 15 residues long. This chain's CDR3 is CASRALGSKGSPLHF. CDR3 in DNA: TGTGCCAGCAGGGCTTTAGGAAGTAAAGGTTCACCCCTCCACTTT.

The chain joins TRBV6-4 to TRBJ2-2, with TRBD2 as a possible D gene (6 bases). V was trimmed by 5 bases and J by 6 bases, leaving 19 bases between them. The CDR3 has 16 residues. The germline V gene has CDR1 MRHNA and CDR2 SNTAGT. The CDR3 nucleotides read TGTGCCAGCAGTCCATACGGAGGGGTTGGGCCCGGGGAGCTGTTTTTT. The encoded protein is CASSPYGGVGPGELFF.